Following are 19 T cell receptor beta chains from one sample sequenced in a study of blood T cell repertoires in COVID-19. The method was immunoSEQ multiplex PCR; TCRdb's version includes in-frame clones alone and lacks a portion of them. The sample gives fewer than 110,000 clones, about 90% of which show up once; 15% to 20% is in the top ten. Sequencing was done on a sample of peripheral blood. All receptors come from a man in his fifties or sixties with acute or convalescent COVID-19.

The rearrangement joins TRBV27 to TRBJ2-5, with TRBD1 as a possible D gene (6 bases). The V and J ends lost 5 bases and 9 bases respectively, with 10 bases between them. Looked up from germline, CDR1 is MNHEY and CDR2 is SMNVEV (reference sequence). There are 11 residues in the CDR3. The CDR3 is CASSTGGSQYF. The CDR3 nucleotides are TGTGCCAGCAGTACTGGGGGCTCCCAGTACTTC.

The chain uses TRBV27 and TRBJ2-3, with 11 bases aligning to TRBD2. The V gene end was trimmed by 1 base and the J gene end by 2 bases; junction bases not matched to a gene: 2. CDR3 length: 16 residues. CDR1 is MNHEY, CDR2 SMNVEV, per germline (reference sequence). The CDR3 DNA is TGTGCCAGCAGTTTATTAGCGGGGGGGTTCACAGATACGCAGTATTTT. Translated: CASSLLAGGFTDTQYF.

This chain links TRBV23-1 with TRBJ2-7; D call uncertain. TRBV23-1 is given ORF status, its function remaining uncertain. V was clipped by 3 bases and J by 3 bases, with 12 bases between them. The CDR3 covers 14 residues. The CDR3 nucleotides read TGCGCCAGCAGTCAGTATGGGCTCCTCTACGAGCAGTACTTC. Its protein product is CASSQYGLLYEQYF.

The chain employs TRBV6-4 and TRBJ2-1; 7 bases agree with TRBD2. This CDR3 spans 16 amino acids. Unmatched junction bases numbered 4, after V lost 0 bases and J lost 2 bases. CDR1 and CDR2 from the germline V gene are MRHNA and SNTAGT. CDR3 region: CASSDSLAATYNEQFF. The CDR3 DNA is TGTGCCAGCAGTGACTCGCTAGCGGCTACCTACAATGAGCAGTTCTTC.

The chain recombines TRBV19 with TRBJ2-7; TRBD2 is a possible D gene (6 bases). This CDR3 contains 11 residues. V was cut by 5 bases and J by 7 bases, with 9 bases left in between. Germline V lookup: CDR1 LNHDA, CDR2 SQIVND (reference sequence). The CDR3 sequence is CASSGGWEQYF. In DNA form, the CDR3 reads TGTGCCAGTAGTGGAGGGTGGGAGCAGTACTTC.

The chain joins TRBV4-3 to TRBJ2-7; a possible D gene is TRBD2 (6 bases). Germline CDR1 LGHNA, CDR2 YSLEER. Trimming left V 4 bases short and J 4 bases short, with 17 bases between. The CDR3 length is 15 residues. CDR3 sequence: CASSLVRDGTYEQYF. CDR3 in DNA: TGCGCCAGCAGCCTCGTGCGGGACGGAACTTACGAGCAGTACTTC.

The CDR3 loop reads CASSWGLGNTEAFF. The CDR3 DNA sequence: TGTGCCAGCAGTTGGGGACTGGGGAACACTGAAGCTTTCTTT. The chain combines TRBV6-5 with TRBJ1-1, with D maybe TRBD1 (5 bases). The CDR3 is 14 residues long. The V gene lost 4 bases and the J gene lost 1 base, with 10 bases spanning the gap. The germline gives CDR1 MNHEY, CDR2 SVGAGI.

The chain uses TRBV5-6 and TRBJ2-5; a possible D gene is TRBD2 (7 bases). The CDR3 length is 14 residues. V was trimmed by 1 base and J by 4 bases, leaving 11 bases between them. Germline-derived CDR1 and CDR2 are SGHDT and YYEEEE. The CDR3 DNA reads TGTGCCAGCAGCTTGTGGGGGGGGCGAGAGACCCAGTACTTC. Translation gives CASSLWGGRETQYF.

The chain joins TRBV7-7 to TRBJ1-4; perhaps TRBD1 as D (5 bases). This CDR3 has 12 amino acids. V lost 5 bases and J lost 11, with 12 bases in between. Germline CDR1 SSHAT, CDR2 FNYEAQ (reference sequence). As DNA, the CDR3 is TGTGCCAGCAGCCCCGGGGCGGGGAAACTGTTTTTT. It specifies CASSPGAGKLFF.

The V gene is TRBV19, the J gene TRBJ1-5; D unclear. Germline assignment: CDR1 LNHDA and CDR2 SQIVND (reference sequence). V was pared by 3 bases and J by 5 bases, with 11 bases between. This CDR3 region has 14 residues. In DNA form, the CDR3 reads TGTGCCAGTAGTATTGGGAGTGCAGATCAGCCCCAGCATTTT. Translation gives CASSIGSADQPQHF.

This chain links TRBV3-1 (or the pseudogene TRBV3-2) with TRBJ2-7; TRBD1 aligns across 7 bases. Germline V lookup: CDR1 LGHDT, CDR2 YNNKEL (reference sequence). V dropped 1 base and J dropped 6; count of bases not matched to a gene: 0. This CDR3 has 12 amino acids. The DNA for the CDR3 is TGTGCCAGCAGCCAAGCAGGGGGCGAGCAGTACTTC. Protein: CASSQAGGEQYF.

The chain uses TRBV7-9 and TRBJ2-7; D is undetermined. Between the trimmed V and J ends, which lost 4 bases and 3 bases, there was a span of 16 bases. The CDR3 has 15 residues. In germline, CDR1 is SEHNR, CDR2 FQNEAQ (reference sequence). The CDR3 loop is CASSSNSGLDYEQYF. The CDR3 DNA follows: TGTGCCAGCAGCTCAAACTCAGGTTTGGACTACGAGCAGTACTTC.

This rearrangement joins TRBV6-5 to TRBJ1-6; D is ambiguous. This CDR3 region has 13 residues. CDR1 and CDR2 from the germline V gene are MNHEY and SVGAGI. V gave up 6 bases and J gave up 10 bases, with 13 bases separating them. The CDR3 spells CASSSDGRSPLHF. CDR3 DNA sequence: TGTGCCAGCAGCTCGGACGGGAGATCACCCCTCCACTTT.

This clone was picked up one time. The chain joins TRBV5-4 to TRBJ2-2; D might be TRBD1 (5 bases). This CDR3 contains 13 residues. Germline-derived CDR1 and CDR2 are SGHNT and YYREEE (reference sequence). V lost 2 bases, J lost 5 bases, and 7 bases lay in between. Here the CDR3 reads CASSFQGTGELFF. CDR3 coding DNA: TGTGCCAGCAGCTTTCAGGGAACCGGGGAGCTGTTTTTT.

The chain is built from TRBV14 and TRBJ2-6, with a possible D match to TRBD2 (6 bases). The ends were cut back, 0 bases at V and 4 bases at J, with 22 bases in the middle. The CDR3 runs 20 residues. Germline loops: CDR1 SGHDN, CDR2 FVKESK. CDR3 sequence reads: CASSQDWAGTRGLGANVLTF. CDR3 sequence (DNA): TGTGCCAGCAGCCAAGACTGGGCGGGAACCCGGGGCCTCGGGGCCAACGTCCTGACTTTC.

About this clone: Other DNA variants within this sample encode the same CDR3. The chain has TRBV6-5 and TRBJ1-1, with D hard to call. The CDR3 sequence is 11 residues long. With 10 bases removed from V and 0 bases from J, the gap between germline ends came to 6 bases. Germline V gene lookup returns CDR1 MNHEY and CDR2 SVGAGI. CDR3 protein: CATLLNTEAFF. Here the CDR3 DNA reads TGTGCCACACTATTGAACACTGAAGCTTTCTTT.

The chain uses TRBV5-6 and TRBJ1-5; TRBD1 might be the D (5 bases). Germline assignment: CDR1 SGHDT and CDR2 YYEEEE. The V end was cut by 4 bases, the J end by 1 base, with 12 bases between. This CDR3 is built from 15 residues. CDR3 amino acids: CASSAGRASNQPQHF. CDR3 nucleotide sequence: TGTGCCAGCAGCGCCGGCAGGGCGAGCAATCAGCCCCAGCATTTT.

In DNA form, the CDR3 reads TGTGCCAGCAGCCCCCTCGGAACTAATGAAAAACTGTTTTTT. It translates to CASSPLGTNEKLFF. The chain employs TRBV7-8 and TRBJ1-4; unclear D gene. CDR3 length equals 14 residues. CDR1 is SGHVS and CDR2 is FQNEAQ in the germline V gene. Between the trimmed V and J ends, which lost 5 bases and 1 base, there was a span of 8 bases. Together with reference TRBV7-8 and TRBJ1-4, the CDR3 gives the full variable domain: GAGVSQSPRYKVAKRGQDVALRCDPISGHVSLFWYQQALGQGPEFLTYFQNEAQLDKSGLPSDRFFAERPEGSVSTLKIQRTQQEDSAVYLCASSPLGTNEKLFFGSGTQLSVL.

V usage is TRBV2 and J usage is TRBJ1-4; TRBD1 is a possible D gene (5 bases). V was pared by 8 bases and J by 1 base, with 14 bases between. CDR3 size: 15 residues. The germline CDR1 and CDR2 sequences are SNHLY and FYNNEI. The CDR3 nucleotides are TGTGCCAGCGGTTGGAGGGGCCAAACTAATGAAAAACTGTTTTTT. Its protein product is CASGWRGQTNEKLFF. Variable domain in full (rest from reference TRBV2 and TRBJ1-4): EPEVTQTPSHQVTQMGQEVILRCVPISNHLYFYWYRQILGQKVEFLVSFYNNEISEKSEIFDDQFSVERPDGSNFTLKIRSTKLEDSAMYFCASGWRGQTNEKLFFGSGTQLSVL.